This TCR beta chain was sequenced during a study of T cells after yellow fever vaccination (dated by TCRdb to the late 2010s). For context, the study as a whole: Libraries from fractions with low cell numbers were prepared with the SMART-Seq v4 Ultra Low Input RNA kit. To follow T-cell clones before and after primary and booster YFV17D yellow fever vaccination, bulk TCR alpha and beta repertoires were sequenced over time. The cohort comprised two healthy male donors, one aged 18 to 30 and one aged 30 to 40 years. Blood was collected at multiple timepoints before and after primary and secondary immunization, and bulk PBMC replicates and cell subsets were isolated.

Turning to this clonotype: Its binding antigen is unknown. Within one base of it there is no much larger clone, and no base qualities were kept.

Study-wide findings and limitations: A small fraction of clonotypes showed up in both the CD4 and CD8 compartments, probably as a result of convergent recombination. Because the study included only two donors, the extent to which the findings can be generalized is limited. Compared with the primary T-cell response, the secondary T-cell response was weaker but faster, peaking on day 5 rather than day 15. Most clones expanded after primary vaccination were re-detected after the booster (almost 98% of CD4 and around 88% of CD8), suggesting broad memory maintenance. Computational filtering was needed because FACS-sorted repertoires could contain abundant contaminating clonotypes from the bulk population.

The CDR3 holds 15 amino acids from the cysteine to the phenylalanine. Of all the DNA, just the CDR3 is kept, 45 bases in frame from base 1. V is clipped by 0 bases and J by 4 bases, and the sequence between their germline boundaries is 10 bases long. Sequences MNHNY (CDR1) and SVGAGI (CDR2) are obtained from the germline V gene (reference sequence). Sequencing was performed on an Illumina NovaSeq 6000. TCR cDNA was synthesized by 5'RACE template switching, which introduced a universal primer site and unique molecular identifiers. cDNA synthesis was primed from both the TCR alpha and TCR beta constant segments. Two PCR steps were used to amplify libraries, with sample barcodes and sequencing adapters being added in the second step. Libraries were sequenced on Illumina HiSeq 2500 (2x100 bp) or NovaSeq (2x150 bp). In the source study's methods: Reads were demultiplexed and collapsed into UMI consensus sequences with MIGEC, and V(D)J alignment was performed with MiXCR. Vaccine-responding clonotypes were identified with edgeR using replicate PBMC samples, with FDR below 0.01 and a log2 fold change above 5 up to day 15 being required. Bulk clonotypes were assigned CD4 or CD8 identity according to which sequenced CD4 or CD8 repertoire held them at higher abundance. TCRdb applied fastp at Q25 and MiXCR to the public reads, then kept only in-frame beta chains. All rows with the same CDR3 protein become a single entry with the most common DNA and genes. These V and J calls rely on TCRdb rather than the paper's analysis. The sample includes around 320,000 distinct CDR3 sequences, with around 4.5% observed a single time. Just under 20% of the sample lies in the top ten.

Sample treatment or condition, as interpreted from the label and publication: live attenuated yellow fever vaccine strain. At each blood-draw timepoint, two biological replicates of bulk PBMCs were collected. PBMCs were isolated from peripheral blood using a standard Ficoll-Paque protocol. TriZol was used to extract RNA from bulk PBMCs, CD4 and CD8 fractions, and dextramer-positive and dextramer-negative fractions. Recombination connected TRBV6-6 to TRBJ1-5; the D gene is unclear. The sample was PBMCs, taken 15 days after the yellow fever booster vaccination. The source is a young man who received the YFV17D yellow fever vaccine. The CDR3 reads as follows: CASSYSQTVNQPQHF. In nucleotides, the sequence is TGTGCCAGCAGTTACTCGCAAACAGTGAATCAGCCCCAGCATTTT.